This T cell receptor (beta chain) came from a study of radiation and T cells in renal cell carcinoma. Clones were sequenced by immunoSEQ multiplex PCR, and TCRdb holds only the in-frame ones, with some missing. The table has approximately 150,000 clones, 88% seen once. The CDR3 is made up of 14 amino acids. Trimming took off 5 bases at V and 6 bases at J, with 16 bases between the two ends. Per the germline V gene, CDR1 is MDHEN and CDR2 is SYDVKM. Documented time point: baseline pretreatment blood. Treatment specified: 15 Gy SBRT to primary tumor, nephrectomy 4 weeks later. The patient's renal cell carcinoma had clear cell pathology. Regarding the study as a whole: Baseline intratumoral clonotype presence is unknown without pretreatment biopsies.

Turning to this clone: Its antigen is not known.

This TCR derives from a woman between 70 and 85 years old with renal cell carcinoma. This specimen was blood, taken from a patient whose treatment included radiotherapy and nephrectomy. The chain joins TRBV28 to TRBJ1-1; D unclear. The CDR3 protein is CASSRDTASSEAFF. DNA of the CDR3: TGTGCCAGCAGTCGTGATACAGCTTCCTCTGAAGCTTTCTTT.